This TCR beta chain comes out of a study of blood T cells in healthy people across ages. The use of a sample-barcoded 5' primer and a J-beta primer mix characterized a second PCR of 7 to 11 cycles. MiXCR was run by TCRdb on the 5' RACE reads, yielding one entry per CDR3 protein. The sample holds over 1.5 million distinct CDR3 sequences; about 50% are singletons and the top ten take 2% to 2.5%. Trimming at V came to 4 bases and at J to 4 bases, leaving 9 bases not matched to a gene. The CDR3 has 15 amino acids. Germline CDR1 reads DFQATT; CDR2 reads SNEGSKA (reference sequence). This receptor was identified in a woman aged 40 to 55 in good health. The chain is built from TRBV20-1 and TRBJ2-3, with TRBD2 matching 9 bases. Sequencing was performed on blood. CDR3 in amino acids: CSAIYRTSAPDTQYF. The CDR3, as DNA: TGCAGTGCTATTTATAGGACTAGCGCCCCAGATACGCAGTATTTT.